This T cell receptor beta chain was identified in a study of blood T cell repertoires in COVID-19. Data came from immunoSEQ multiplex PCR; TCRdb stores just in-frame clones and leaves some out. The repertoire consists of almost 250,000 clones, with roughly 90% occurring once and the leading ten covering around 4%. This clone was detected only once. Germline-derived CDR1 and CDR2 are SEHNR and FQNEAQ (reference sequence). Trimming shortened V by 1 base and J by 3 bases, and 9 bases separated the two germline ends. This CDR3 comprises 15 residues. This rearrangement joins TRBV7-9 to TRBJ1-4; TRBD1 might be the D (5 bases). Sequencing was performed on PBMCs or T cells enriched from blood (not recorded which). This TCR was sampled from a woman aged 30 to 39 who had recovered from COVID-19. The CDR3 region is CASSLVGQSNEKLFF. CDR3 sequence (DNA): TGTGCCAGCAGCTTAGTGGGGCAGTCTAATGAAAAACTGTTTTTT.